This TCR beta chain emerged from a study of CD8 T cells in ankylosing spondylitis. Study findings and constraints: Matched ankylosing spondylitis synovial fluid reportedly contained a significantly enriched population of disease-linked clones. Those disease-linked clones were CD8+; they were also relatively rare in peripheral blood.

Quantitative 5'-RACE with molecular barcodes was used to make the TCR beta libraries. TCRdb fed the 5' RACE reads into MiXCR, producing one record per CDR3 protein. The sample lists approximately 110,000 distinct CDR3 sequences; approximately 25% were seen once. Comment on this clonotype: What it binds is unknown.

V lost 6 bases and J 3 bases, leaving 17 bases between the germline ends. CDR1 is SQVTM, CDR2 ANQGSEA, per germline. This CDR3 is 14 amino acids long. The V gene is TRBV29-1, the J gene TRBJ2-5; weak D call: TRBD1 (7 bases). The sequenced sample was synovial fluid, either unsorted or a sorted T cell fraction (not recorded which). The sequence was obtained from a male donor with ankylosing spondylitis. CDR3 DNA: TGCAGCGTGGGGGGACAGCTTCGTAAAGAGACCCAGTACTTC. This translates into CSVGGQLRKETQYF.